One TCR beta chain is described in this entry. The antigen is undetermined. TCRdb keeps only in-frame clones here, not all; method: immunoSEQ multiplex PCR. The sample carries fewer than 8,000 clones, 80% to 95% recorded once. The sample originates from a study of blood T cell dynamics during melanoma immunotherapy. Study results and caveats: From T0 to W3, cfDNA rearrangement efficiency rose in disease-control patients but not progressors.

Time point of the sample: pre-treatment baseline. Samples come from before therapy and from week 3 after the first blockade cycle. Response was assessed by RECIST 1.1 at 12 weeks, except a couple of rapid progressors. Patients with prior systemic cancer treatment, concomitant immunosuppressants, or other active malignancies were excluded. Unmatched junction bases numbered 4, after V lost 5 bases and J lost 5 bases. Germline loops: CDR1 LNHDA, CDR2 SQIVND (reference sequence). This CDR3 region has 14 residues. This material consisted of cell-free DNA from blood, taken from a patient treated with checkpoint blockade. This clonotype originated in a human donor with melanoma. V usage is TRBV19 and J usage is TRBJ1-4; TRBD1 aligns across 8 bases. As DNA, the CDR3 is TGTGCCAGTAGTCCGACAGGGGTCAATGAAAAACTGTTTTTT. Encoded protein: CASSPTGVNEKLFF. The entire variable domain, with the rest obtained from reference TRBV19 and TRBJ1-4, is as follows: DGGITQSPKYLFRKEGQNVTLSCEQNLNHDAMYWYRQDPGQGLRLIYYSQIVNDFQKGDIAEGYSVSREKKESFPLTVTSAQKNPTAFYLCASSPTGVNEKLFFGSGTQLSVL.